This TCR beta chain was obtained from a study of blood T cells in healthy people across ages. Each donor was a healthy Caucasian individual from Russia, aged roughly 6 to 90. A J-beta primer mix and a sample-barcoded 5' primer were used in a second PCR of roughly 7 to 12 cycles. From the 5' RACE reads, TCRdb called clonotypes with MiXCR, one entry per CDR3 protein. This sample has roughly 500,000 distinct CDR3 sequences, with about 25% found just once. V was cut by 8 bases and J by 7 bases, with 24 bases left in between. Germline V gene data show CDR1 as SNHLY and CDR2 as FYNNEI. The CDR3 extends over 16 amino acids.

Sequences were obtained from blood. The chain combines TRBV2 with TRBJ2-1, with D perhaps assigned TRBD1 or TRBD2 (5 bases each). The sequence came from a woman in her 70s in good health. The CDR3 DNA is TGTGCCAGCCAGGCTCCCGGGACGGCGGGCAGGAATGAGCAGTTCTTC. Translating it yields CASQAPGTAGRNEQFF.